In its sample, the clone carrying this TCR beta chain was seen many times. Its target is not known. This record belongs to a study of T cell repertoires in cytomegalovirus infection. Study-wide context: Both a matching HLA type and CMV infection were indicated by public TCR beta signatures.

Trimming at V came to 1 base and at J to 7 bases, leaving 5 bases not matched to a gene. Germline loops: CDR1 SGHTA, CDR2 FQGNSA. This CDR3 comprises 15 residues. Via MiXCR, TCRdb re-called the reads, giving one row per CDR3 protein. The repertoire holds roughly 500,000 distinct CDR3 sequences, 25% to 35% seen once, with 17% in the top ten. The source was cultured PBMCs, collected from culture after CMV antigen stimulation. The V gene is TRBV7-2, the J gene TRBJ2-1; 9 bases match TRBD2. The source of this sequence is a human donor in good health (CMV status not recorded). Some clones in this sample may be carry-over from other donors' samples. CDR3 DNA: TGTGCCAGCAGCTTAGGAGGGACTAGCCTAAATGAGCAGTTCTTC. It is translated as CASSLGGTSLNEQFF.